The clone carrying this TCR beta chain occurred a few times. A unique molecular identifier was attached to every TCR cDNA molecule. MiXCR was run by TCRdb on the 5' RACE reads, yielding one entry per CDR3 protein. Altogether some 120,000 distinct CDR3 sequences are present, 10% to 15% being singletons, with the ten largest covering approximately 15%. The CDR3 spans 13 residues. CDR1 and CDR2 (germline): MNHEY, SVGAGI. V lost 7 bases and J lost 6, with 12 bases in between. The sample originates from a study of spatial heterogeneity in lung cancer. Overall study: Donation came from around 77 patients with untreated early-stage non-small cell lung cancer. Available follow-up PBMC samples were sequenced, at a median of roughly 2 years post-resection.

Time point: blood at routine non-recurrence follow-up after resection. In each case, whole RNA from tumor, nontumor lung or frozen PBMC was sequenced unsorted. The specimen comprised PBMCs, sampled at follow-up. The receptor was derived from a male donor with early-stage non-small cell lung cancer. The chain recombines TRBV6-5 with TRBJ2-2; D remains ambiguous. CDR3 protein: CASNTGRAGELFF. DNA for the CDR3: TGTGCCAGCAATACTGGAAGGGCCGGGGAGCTGTTTTTT.